Here is one TCR beta chain with its context. Its antigen is as yet unknown. The sample comes from a study of cytomegalovirus exposure and HLA in healthy donors. Study summary: Some 85 million unique TCRs, all from HLA-typed donors, were included in an early release of the data.

Trimming took 4 bases from V and 8 from J; bases not matched to a gene: 7. The CDR3 length is 14 residues. Germline V gene sequence: CDR1 KGHSH, CDR2 LQKENI. Points from the study as a whole: An ancestry cluster, one associated with Asian ancestry, reportedly showed fewer N-insertions than the approximately 720-donor mean in a later analysis. Analyzed later, association rates of TCRs varied across HLA loci, with DRB1 most and HLA-C fewest.

In the PCR, 60 Vbeta and 13 Jbeta primers were used. The data were produced by immunoSEQ multiplex PCR, yet TCRdb's version contains in-frame clones alone and is incomplete. Of about 150,000 clones listed, approximately 79% were seen once; the top ten hold about 0.64%. Likely unrecorded immune exposures existed in these nominally healthy donors. The chain has TRBV18 and TRBJ1-4, with 7 nucleotides matching TRBD1. Sequences were obtained from PBMCs. This receptor was identified in a male donor in good health and CMV-seronegative. In nucleotides, the CDR3 is TGTGCCAGCTCACTCACAGGGGAAGGGGAAAAACTGTTTTTT. The encoded protein is CASSLTGEGEKLFF. Supplemented by reference TRBV18 and TRBJ1-4, the full variable domain reads NAGVMQNPRHLVRRRGQEARLRCSPMKGHSHVYWYRQLPEEGLKFMVYLQKENIIDESGMPKERFSAEFPKEGPSILRIQQVVRGDSAAYFCASSLTGEGEKLFFGSGTQLSVL.